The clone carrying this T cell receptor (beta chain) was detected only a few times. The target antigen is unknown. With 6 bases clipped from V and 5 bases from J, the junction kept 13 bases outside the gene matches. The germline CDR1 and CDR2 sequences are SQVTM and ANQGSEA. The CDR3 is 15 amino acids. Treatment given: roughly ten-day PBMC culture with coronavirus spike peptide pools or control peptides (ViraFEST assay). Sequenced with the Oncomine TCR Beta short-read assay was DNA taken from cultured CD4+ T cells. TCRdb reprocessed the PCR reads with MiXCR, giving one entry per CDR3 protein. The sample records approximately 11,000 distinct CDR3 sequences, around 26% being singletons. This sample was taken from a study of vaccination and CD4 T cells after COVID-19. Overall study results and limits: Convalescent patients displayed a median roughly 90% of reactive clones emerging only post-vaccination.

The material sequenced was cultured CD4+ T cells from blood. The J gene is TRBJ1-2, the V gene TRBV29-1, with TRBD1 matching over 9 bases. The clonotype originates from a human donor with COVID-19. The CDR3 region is CSVPGTGLTWYGYTF. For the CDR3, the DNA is TGCAGCGTCCCCGGGACAGGGCTAACTTGGTATGGCTACACCTTC.